This TCR beta chain comes out of a study of blood T cell repertoires in COVID-19. Sequencing was performed with immunoSEQ multiplex PCR; in TCRdb, only in-frame clones are kept and a portion is missing. Here the sample spans 200,000 or so clones, about four fifths being singletons. CDR3 length equals 13 residues. The J segment lost 6 bases and the V segment lost 8 bases, leaving 9 bases of the junction unmatched. Germline loops: CDR1 LNHDA, CDR2 SQIVND (reference sequence). The sequenced material came from peripheral blood. The sequence was obtained from an older woman with acute or convalescent COVID-19. The rearrangement joins TRBV19 to TRBJ1-2; 7 bases match TRBD1. The CDR3 is CASGSVTGNGYTF. CDR3 nucleotides: TGTGCCAGTGGGTCTGTGACAGGGAATGGCTACACCTTC.